This T cell receptor beta chain was captured in a study of blood T cell repertoires in COVID-19. Sequenced by immunoSEQ multiplex PCR; TCRdb stores in-frame clones only, minus some. This sample yields just over 250,000 clones, of which over 75% are seen a single time; 2.3% belongs to the top ten. The CDR3 is made up of 14 amino acids. V lost 2 bases and J 3 bases, leaving 12 bases between the germline ends. The germline gives CDR1 SGHNT, CDR2 YYREEE (reference sequence). The sequenced material came from peripheral blood. The TCR sequence derives from a woman in her forties or fifties with acute or convalescent COVID-19. J is TRBJ2-7 and V is TRBV5-4; D is possibly TRBD2 (6 bases). CDR3: CASSFGGFLYEQYF. In nucleotides, the CDR3 is TGTGCCAGCAGCTTCGGAGGGTTCCTCTACGAGCAGTACTTC.